This T cell receptor (beta chain) was documented in a study of tumor and adjacent non-tumor tissue in lung cancer. As regards this clonotype: Compared with germline, one end of the junction differs, possibly owing to a read error.

The template was RNA from unsorted bulk tissue. This non-tumor lung sample came from over 3 cm beyond the tumor edge. The V gene's germline CDR1 is MDHEN and CDR2 SYDVKM. This CDR3 has 14 amino acids. Three rounds of nested PCR, following a modified ARM-PCR protocol, produced the TCRbeta library. TCRdb itself ran the multiplex PCR reads through MiXCR, one entry per CDR3 protein. The sample lists tens of thousands of distinct CDR3 sequences; 76% were seen once. The chain has TRBV28 and TRBJ2-1; D remains ambiguous. The sample comprised distant non-tumor lung tissue. The origin of this receptor is a man in his 70s with non-small cell lung cancer. Here the CDR3 DNA reads TGTGACAGCAGTCTAACCCTTTTGGATCCTGAACAGTTCTTC. Amino acid sequence: CDSSLTLLDPEQFF.